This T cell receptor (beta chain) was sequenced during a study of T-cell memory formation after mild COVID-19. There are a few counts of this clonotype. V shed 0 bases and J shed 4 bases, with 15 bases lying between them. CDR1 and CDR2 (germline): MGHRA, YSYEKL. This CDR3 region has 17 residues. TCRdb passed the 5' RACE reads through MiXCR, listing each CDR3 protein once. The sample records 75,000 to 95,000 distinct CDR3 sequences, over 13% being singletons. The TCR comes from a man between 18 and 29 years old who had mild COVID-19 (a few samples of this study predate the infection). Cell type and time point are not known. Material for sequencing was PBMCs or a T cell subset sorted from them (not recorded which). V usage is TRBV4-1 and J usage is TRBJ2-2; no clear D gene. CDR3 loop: CASSQDSSAWGTGELFF. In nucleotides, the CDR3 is TGCGCCAGCAGCCAAGATTCAAGCGCATGGGGCACCGGGGAGCTGTTTTTT.